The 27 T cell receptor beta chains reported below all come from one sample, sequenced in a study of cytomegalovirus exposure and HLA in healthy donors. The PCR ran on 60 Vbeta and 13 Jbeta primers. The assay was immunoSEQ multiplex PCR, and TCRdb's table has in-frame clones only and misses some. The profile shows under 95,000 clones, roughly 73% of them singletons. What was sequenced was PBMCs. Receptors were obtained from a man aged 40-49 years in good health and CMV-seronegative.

The CDR3 spells CASSWTTSEQYF. In DNA form, the CDR3 reads TGTGCCAGCAGCTGGACAACGAGCGAGCAGTACTTC. This sequence joins TRBV7-2 and TRBJ2-7; a possible D gene is TRBD1 (5 bases). The CDR3 is made up of 12 amino acids. Trimming stripped 4 bases from V and 6 bases from J, with 10 bases between. Germline V CDR1 and CDR2: SGHTA, FQGNSA.

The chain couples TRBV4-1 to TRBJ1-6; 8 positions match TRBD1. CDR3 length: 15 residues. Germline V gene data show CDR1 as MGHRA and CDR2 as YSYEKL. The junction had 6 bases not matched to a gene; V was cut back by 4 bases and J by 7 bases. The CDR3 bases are TGCGCCAGCAGCCCCACGACAGGGGCAAATTCACCCCTCCACTTT. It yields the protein CASSPTTGANSPLHF.

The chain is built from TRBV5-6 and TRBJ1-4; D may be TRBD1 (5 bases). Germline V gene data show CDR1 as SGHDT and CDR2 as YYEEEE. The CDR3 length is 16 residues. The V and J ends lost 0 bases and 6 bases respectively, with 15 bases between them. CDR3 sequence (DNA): TGTGCCAGCAGCTTGGGGAGGGGAAATGAGTATGAAAAACTGTTTTTT. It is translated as CASSLGRGNEYEKLFF.

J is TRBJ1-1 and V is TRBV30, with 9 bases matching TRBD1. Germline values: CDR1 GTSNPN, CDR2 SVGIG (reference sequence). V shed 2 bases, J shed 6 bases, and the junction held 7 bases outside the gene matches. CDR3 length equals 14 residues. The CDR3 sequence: CAWSLQGAESEAFF. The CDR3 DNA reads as TGTGCCTGGAGTTTACAGGGGGCTGAGTCTGAAGCTTTCTTT.

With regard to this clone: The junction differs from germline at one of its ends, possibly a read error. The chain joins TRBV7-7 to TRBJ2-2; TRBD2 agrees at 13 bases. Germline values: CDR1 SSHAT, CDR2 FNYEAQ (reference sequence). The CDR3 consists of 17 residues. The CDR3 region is CASSPGLAGALTGELFF. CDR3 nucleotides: TGTGCTAGCAGCCCAGGACTAGCGGGGGCTCTCACCGGGGAGCTGTTTTTT.

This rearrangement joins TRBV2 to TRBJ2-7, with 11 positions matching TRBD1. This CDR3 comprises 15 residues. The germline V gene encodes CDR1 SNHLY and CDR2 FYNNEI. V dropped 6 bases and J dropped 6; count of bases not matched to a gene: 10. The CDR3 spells CASRGRGQGDTEQYF. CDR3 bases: TGTGCCAGCAGGGGTCGGGGACAGGGGGATACCGAGCAGTACTTC.

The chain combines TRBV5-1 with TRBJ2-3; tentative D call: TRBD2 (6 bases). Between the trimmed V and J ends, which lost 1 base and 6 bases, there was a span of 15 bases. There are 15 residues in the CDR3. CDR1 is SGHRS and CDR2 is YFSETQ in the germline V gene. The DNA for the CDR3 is TGCGCCAGCAGCTTGACACGCCCCAGCGGGGATACGCAGTATTTT. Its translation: CASSLTRPSGDTQYF.

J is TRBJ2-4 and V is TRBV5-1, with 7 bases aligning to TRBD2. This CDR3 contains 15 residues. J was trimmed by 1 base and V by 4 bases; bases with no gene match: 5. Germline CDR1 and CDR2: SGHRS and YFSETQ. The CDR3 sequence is CASSAGTMAKNIQYF. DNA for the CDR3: TGCGCCAGCAGCGCCGGGACTATGGCCAAAAACATTCAGTACTTC.

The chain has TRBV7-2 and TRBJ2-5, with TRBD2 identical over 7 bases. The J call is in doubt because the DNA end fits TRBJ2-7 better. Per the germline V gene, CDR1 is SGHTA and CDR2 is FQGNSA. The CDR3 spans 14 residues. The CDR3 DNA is TGTGCCAGCAGTCTACAAGGGAGGGACTACGAGCAGTACTTC. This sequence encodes CASSLQGRDYEQYF.

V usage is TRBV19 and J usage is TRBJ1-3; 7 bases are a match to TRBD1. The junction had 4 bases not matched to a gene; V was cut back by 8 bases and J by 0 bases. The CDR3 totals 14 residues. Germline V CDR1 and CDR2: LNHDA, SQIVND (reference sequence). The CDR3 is CASGTGVSGNTIYF. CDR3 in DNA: TGTGCCAGTGGAACAGGGGTCTCTGGAAACACCATATATTTT.

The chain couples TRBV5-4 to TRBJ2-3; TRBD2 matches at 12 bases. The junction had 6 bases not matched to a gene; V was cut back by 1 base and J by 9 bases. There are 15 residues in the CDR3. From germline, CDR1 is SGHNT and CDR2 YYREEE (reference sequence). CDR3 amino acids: CASSLTSGRTGTQYF. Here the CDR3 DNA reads TGTGCCAGCAGCTTGACTAGCGGGAGGACAGGCACGCAGTATTTT.

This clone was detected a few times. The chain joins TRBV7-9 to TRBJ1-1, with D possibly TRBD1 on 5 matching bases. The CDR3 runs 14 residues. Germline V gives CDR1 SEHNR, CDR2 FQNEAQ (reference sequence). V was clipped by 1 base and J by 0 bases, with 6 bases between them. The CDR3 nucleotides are TGTGCCAGCAGCTTAGAGGGGATGAACACTGAAGCTTTCTTT. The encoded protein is CASSLEGMNTEAFF.

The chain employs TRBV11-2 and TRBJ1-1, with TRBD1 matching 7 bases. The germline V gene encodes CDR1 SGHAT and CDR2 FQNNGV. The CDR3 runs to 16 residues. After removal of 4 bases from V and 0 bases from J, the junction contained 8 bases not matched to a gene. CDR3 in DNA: TGTGCCAGCAGCTATCAGACAGGGCCGATGAACACTGAAGCTTTCTTT. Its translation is CASSYQTGPMNTEAFF.

The CDR3 nucleotides read TGTGCCATCAGTGAGTCTAATAGCGGGAGTCTAGGTGAGCAGTTCTTC. Translating gives CAISESNSGSLGEQFF. This rearrangement joins TRBV10-3 to TRBJ2-1; 9 bases map to TRBD2. Unmatched junction bases numbered 9, after V lost 0 bases and J lost 9 bases. Germline V lookup: CDR1 ENHRY, CDR2 SYGVKD. The CDR3 length is 16 residues.

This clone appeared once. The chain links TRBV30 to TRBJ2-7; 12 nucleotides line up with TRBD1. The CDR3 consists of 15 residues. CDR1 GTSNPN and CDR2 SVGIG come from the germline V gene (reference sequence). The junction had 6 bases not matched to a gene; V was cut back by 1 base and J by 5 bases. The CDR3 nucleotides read TGTGCCTGGAGTGCTCTGGGACAGGGGGCCGACGAGCAGTACTTC. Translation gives CAWSALGQGADEQYF.

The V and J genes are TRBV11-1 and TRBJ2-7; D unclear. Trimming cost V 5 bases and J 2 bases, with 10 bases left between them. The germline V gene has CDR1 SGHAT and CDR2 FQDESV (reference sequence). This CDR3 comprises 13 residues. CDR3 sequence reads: CASSQYRAYEQYF. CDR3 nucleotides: TGTGCCAGCAGCCAATACAGAGCCTACGAGCAGTACTTC.

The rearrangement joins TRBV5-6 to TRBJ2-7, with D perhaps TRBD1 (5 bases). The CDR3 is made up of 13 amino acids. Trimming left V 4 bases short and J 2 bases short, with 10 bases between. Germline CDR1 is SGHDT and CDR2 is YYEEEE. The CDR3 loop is CASSRTGPYEQYF. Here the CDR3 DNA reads TGTGCCAGCAGCAGAACAGGTCCCTACGAGCAGTACTTC.

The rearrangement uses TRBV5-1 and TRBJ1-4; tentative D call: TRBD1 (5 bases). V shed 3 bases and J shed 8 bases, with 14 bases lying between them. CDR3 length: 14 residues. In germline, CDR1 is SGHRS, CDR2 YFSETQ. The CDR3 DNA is TGCGCCAGCAGCTCGGGACGGGGGGGAGAAAAACTGTTTTTT. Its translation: CASSSGRGGEKLFF.

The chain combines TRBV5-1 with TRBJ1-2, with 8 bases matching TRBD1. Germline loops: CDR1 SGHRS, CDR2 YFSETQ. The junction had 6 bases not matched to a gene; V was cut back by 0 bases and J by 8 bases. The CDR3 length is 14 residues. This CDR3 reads CASSLVQGASGYTF. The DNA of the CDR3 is TGCGCCAGCAGCTTGGTCCAGGGGGCGTCGGGCTACACCTTC. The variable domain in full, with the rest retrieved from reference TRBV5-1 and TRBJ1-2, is KAGVTQTPRYLIKTRGQQVTLSCSPISGHRSVSWYQQTPGQGLQFLFEYFSETQRNKGNFPGRFSGRQFSNSRSEMNVSTLELGDSALYLCASSLVQGASGYTFGSGTRLTVV.

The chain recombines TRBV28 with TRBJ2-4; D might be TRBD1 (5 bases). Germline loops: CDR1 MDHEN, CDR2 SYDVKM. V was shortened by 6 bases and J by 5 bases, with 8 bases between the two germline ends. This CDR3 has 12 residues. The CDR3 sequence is CASRQVENIQYF. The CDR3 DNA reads TGTGCCAGCAGACAGGTCGAAAACATTCAGTACTTC.

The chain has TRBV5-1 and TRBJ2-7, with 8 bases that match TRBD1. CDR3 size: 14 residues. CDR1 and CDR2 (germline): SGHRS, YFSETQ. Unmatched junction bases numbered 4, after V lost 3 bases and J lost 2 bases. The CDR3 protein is CASSWTGRAYEQYF. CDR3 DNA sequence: TGCGCCAGCAGCTGGACAGGGCGTGCCTACGAGCAGTACTTC.

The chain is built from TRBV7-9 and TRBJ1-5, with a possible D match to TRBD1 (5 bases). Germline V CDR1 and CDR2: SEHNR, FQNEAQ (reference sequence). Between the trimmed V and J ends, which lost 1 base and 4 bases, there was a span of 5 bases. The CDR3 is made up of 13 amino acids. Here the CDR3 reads CASSLGQNQPQHF. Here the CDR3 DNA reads TGTGCCAGCAGCTTAGGACAGAATCAGCCCCAGCATTTT.

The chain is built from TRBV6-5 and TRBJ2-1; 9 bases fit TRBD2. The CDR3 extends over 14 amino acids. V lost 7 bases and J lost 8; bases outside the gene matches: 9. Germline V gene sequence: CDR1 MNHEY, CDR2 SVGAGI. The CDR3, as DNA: TGTGCCAGCAAGGAGGGACTAGCTACCGATGAGCAGTTCTTC. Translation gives CASKEGLATDEQFF.

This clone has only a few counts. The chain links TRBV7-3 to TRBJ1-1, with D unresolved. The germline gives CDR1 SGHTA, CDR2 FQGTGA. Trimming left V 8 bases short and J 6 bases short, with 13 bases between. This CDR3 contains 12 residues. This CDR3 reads CASRGRSAEAFF. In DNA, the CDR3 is TGTGCCAGCCGAGGGAGAAGCGCTGAAGCTTTCTTT.

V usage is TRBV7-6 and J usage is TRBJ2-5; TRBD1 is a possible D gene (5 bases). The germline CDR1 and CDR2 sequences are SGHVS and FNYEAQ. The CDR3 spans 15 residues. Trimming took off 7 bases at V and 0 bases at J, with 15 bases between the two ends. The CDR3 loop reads CASTELGQDQETQYF. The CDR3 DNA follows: TGTGCCAGCACCGAGCTAGGACAAGACCAAGAGACCCAGTACTTC.

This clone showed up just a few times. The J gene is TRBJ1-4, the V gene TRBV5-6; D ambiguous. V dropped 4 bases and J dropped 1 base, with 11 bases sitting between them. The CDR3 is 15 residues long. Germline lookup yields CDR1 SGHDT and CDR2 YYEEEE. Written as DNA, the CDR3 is TGTGCCAGCAGCCCTGTCGGGGAAACTAATGAAAAACTGTTTTTT. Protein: CASSPVGETNEKLFF.

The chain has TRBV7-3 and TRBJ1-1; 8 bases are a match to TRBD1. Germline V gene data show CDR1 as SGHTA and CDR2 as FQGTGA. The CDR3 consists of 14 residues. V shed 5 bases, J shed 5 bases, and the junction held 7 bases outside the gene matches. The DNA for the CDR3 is TGTGCCAGCAGCCCACAGGGGGGGGGTACTGAAGCTTTCTTT. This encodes CASSPQGGGTEAFF. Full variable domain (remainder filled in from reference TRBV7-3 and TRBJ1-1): GAGVSQTPSNKVTEKGKYVELRCDPISGHTALYWYRQSLGQGPEFLIYFQGTGAADDSGLPNDRFFAVRPEGSVSTLKIQRTERGDSAVYLCASSPQGGGTEAFFGQGTRLTVV.